This TCR beta chain was identified in a study of blood T cell repertoires in COVID-19. Study as a whole: PBMCs, B-cell-depleted T cells, or T cells provided the cDNA or gDNA that made up the material.

Study processing details: Nucleated cell number was recorded as an estimate derived from reference gene primer amplification. Assay used: immunoSEQ multiplex PCR; TCRdb lists only in-frame clones, some missing. V, J and clone size derive from that table, while D and trimming were established from the DNA sequence. The sample lists about 76,000 clones; over 75% were seen once. This CDR3 has 13 amino acids. V lost 7 bases and J 7 bases, leaving 14 bases between the germline ends. The specimen was peripheral blood. This TCR was recovered from a woman older than 75 with active or convalescent COVID-19. The V call is TRBV12-3 or TRBV12-4, the J call TRBJ1-5, with no clear D. CDR3 sequence: CASIRVSEQPQHF. DNA of the CDR3: TGTGCCAGCATACGGGTTTCGGAACAGCCCCAGCATTTT.